Listed below are T cell receptor beta chains from one sample, sequenced in a study of cytomegalovirus exposure and HLA in healthy donors. Some clones are missing from TCRdb's copy, which holds only in-frame ones; the method was immunoSEQ multiplex PCR. The table shows 150,000 or so clones, with roughly 85% occurring only once. The sequenced sample consisted of PBMCs. The receptors originated from a male donor in good health and CMV-seronegative. CDR3s include the opening cysteine and the closing phenylalanine or tryptophan. The D gene is left open where the match is weak. Rows may omit the clone size; those that give it use once, few, many or a size class.

TRBJ2-1,13,once,TRBV11-3,TRBD2,TGTGCCAGCAGCTTAGAGCGGGAGGGACGGCAGTTCTTC,CASSLEREGRQFF
TRBJ1-4,15,NA,TRBV5-4,NA,TGTGCCAGCAGCTTCACAGGAGCAACTAATGAAAAACTGTTTTTT,CASSFTGATNEKLFF
TRBJ2-7,14,NA,TRBV2,TRBD1,TGTGCCAGCTGGGACCGGGACAGCACCTACGAGCAGTACTTC,CASWDRDSTYEQYF
TRBJ2-1,14,NA,TRBV7-2,TRBD2,TGTGCCAGCAGCTCCGGACTAGGAGGCGGTGAGCAGTTCTTC,CASSSGLGGGEQFF
TRBJ2-1,16,NA,TRBV5-1,TRBD1,TGCGCCAGCAGCTTGACCCCAGGGGGTGGGTACAATGAGCAGTTCTTC,CASSLTPGGGYNEQFF
TRBJ2-6,16,NA,TRBV6-5,TRBD1,TGTGCCAGCAGTTACGGGACAGGGTCTGGGGCCAACGTCCTGACTTTC,CASSYGTGSGANVLTF
TRBJ2-1,15,NA,TRBV9,NA,TGTGCCAGCAGCTCACTAGTGTCCGCCTACAATGAGCAGTTCTTC,CASSSLVSAYNEQFF
TRBJ2-1,17,NA,TRBV18,NA,TGTGCCAGCCAACCCAGGATTAGCGGCCCCCCCGGCAATGAGCAGTTCTTC,CASQPRISGPPGNEQFF
TRBJ1-1,14,few,TRBV9,NA,TGTGCCAGCAGCGCAGAGGGCTTCCCAGGAGAAGCTTTCTTT,CASSAEGFPGEAFF
TRBJ2-5,14,NA,TRBV6-6,NA,TGTGCCAGCAGTTACTCCCAGGGGCGGGAGACCCAGTACTTC,CASSYSQGRETQYF
TRBJ2-3,12,few,TRBV5-4,NA,TGTGCCAGCAGCTTAGGAGGGAATACGCAGTATTTT,CASSLGGNTQYF
TRBJ2-5,15,NA,TRBV9,TRBD1,TGTGCCAGCAGCGTAGCTACAGGGGAAGGGGAGACCCAGTACTTC,CASSVATGEGETQYF
TRBJ1-4,15,NA,TRBV7-6,TRBD1,TGTGCCAGCAGCTTAGGGGGGACAGTAAATGAAAAACTGTTTTTT,CASSLGGTVNEKLFF
TRBJ2-3,15,NA,TRBV9,NA,TGTGCCAGCAGCGTAGGAGATCTGAACACAGATACGCAGTATTTT,CASSVGDLNTDTQYF
TRBJ2-3,12,many,TRBV11-2,NA,TGTGCCAGCACCGACTATACAAATACGCAGTATTTT,CASTDYTNTQYF
TRBJ2-1,15,NA,TRBV7-9,TRBD2,TGTGCCAGCAGCTGGACTAGCGGGATCTACAATGAGCAGTTCTTC,CASSWTSGIYNEQFF
TRBJ2-5,15,few,TRBV13,NA,TGTGCCAGCAGCTTACGATACAGGGAACAAGAGACCCAGTACTTC,CASSLRYREQETQYF
TRBJ2-1,14,NA,TRBV25-1,NA,TGTGCCAGCAGTGAGTTGGGGCGGTACAATGAGCAGTTCTTC,CASSELGRYNEQFF
TRBJ2-7,14,NA,TRBV2,TRBD1,TGTGCCAGCAGTGAGGGACAGGGGTACTACGAGCAGTACTTC,CASSEGQGYYEQYF
TRBJ2-7,13,few,TRBV18,NA,TGTGCCAGCTCACCATCGTTCGTCCACGAGCAGTACTTC,CASSPSFVHEQYF
TRBJ2-3,11,NA,TRBV7-9,NA,TGTGCCAGCAGCCCCGCAGATACGCAGTATTTT,CASSPADTQYF
TRBJ2-7,16,NA,TRBV5-6,TRBD1,TGTGCCAGCAGCAAAGACAGGGGGCTAAGGGCCTACGAGCAGTACTTC,CASSKDRGLRAYEQYF
TRBJ1-2,14,NA,TRBV19,NA,TGTGCCAGTAGTATCCCAGGGTCAGACTATGGCTACACCTTC,CASSIPGSDYGYTF
TRBJ2-5,16,NA,TRBV7-2,NA,TGTGCCAGCAGCTATGGGAGGCGGCTTATGGGGGAGACCCAGTACTTC,CASSYGRRLMGETQYF
TRBJ2-7,12,NA,TRBV7-9,NA,TGTGCCAGCAGCTCCAGGGTTTACGAGCAGTACTTC,CASSSRVYEQYF
TRBJ1-2,14,few,TRBV14,TRBD1,TGTGCCAGCAGCCTTAACCGGGACAGGGCTGGCTACACCTTC,CASSLNRDRAGYTF
TRBJ2-7,11,NA,TRBV6-1,NA,TGTGCCAGCAGTGCCCTATACGAGCAGTACTTC,CASSALYEQYF
TRBJ1-5,13,NA,TRBV19,NA,TGTGCCAGTGGACCAGGGGCCTGGCAGCCCCAGCATTTT,CASGPGAWQPQHF
TRBJ1-1,13,NA,TRBV7-9,NA,TGTGCCAGCAGCTTCCAGGCCAACACTGAAGCTTTCTTT,CASSFQANTEAFF